The 28 T cell receptor beta chains below come from one sample, sequenced in a study of human T cells and chemical hapten exposure (dated by TCRdb to the early 2020s). To prepare the library, RACE was applied. The instrument given in TCRdb is NextSeq 500. TCRdb reanalyzed the raw reads on its own, using fastp at Q25 for trimming and MiXCR for clone calling, and kept in-frame beta chains. When rows share a CDR3 protein, they turn into one entry using the most common DNA and genes. The sample contains fewer than 150,000 distinct CDR3 sequences, around 11% of them found a single time. Approximately 1.3% of the sample is held by the ten biggest clonotypes. Per the publication, the time point label means: patch test 2, 6 weeks after DPC sensitization. The treatment or condition label for this specimen denotes: therapeutic diphenylcyclopropenone sensitization with weekly scalp DPC. The starting material was whole blood, obtained in connection with sensitization to the hapten diphenylcyclopropenone (DPC). These receptors came from a woman in her forties or fifties with alopecia areata. Some clones in this sample may be carry-over from other donors' samples.

The genes are TRBV5-1 and TRBJ2-1; 8 nucleotides line up with TRBD2. The CDR3 is 16 amino acids. Germline-derived CDR1 and CDR2 are SGHRS and YFSETQ. V lost 0 bases to trimming and J lost 5 bases; unmatched junction nucleotides: 7. CDR3 in DNA: TGCGCCAGCAGCTTGGTTGCGGGAGGAGGAGACAATGAGCAGTTCTTC. It specifies CASSLVAGGGDNEQFF.

The V gene is TRBV6-1, the J gene TRBJ2-1; TRBD2 aligns across 13 bases. Germline loops: CDR1 MNHNS, CDR2 SASEGT. CDR3 length: 15 residues. The V and J ends lost 1 base and 8 bases, in that order; junction bases with no gene match: 2. CDR3 protein: CASSEDTSGRDEQFF. The CDR3 DNA is TGTGCCAGCAGTGAAGATACTAGCGGGAGGGATGAGCAGTTCTTC.

This clonotype appeared many times. The chain couples TRBV4-3 to TRBJ1-4; the D gene is possibly TRBD1 (5 bases). This CDR3 contains 16 residues. V was clipped by 0 bases and J by 4 bases, with 12 bases between them. Germline loops: CDR1 LGHNA, CDR2 YSLEER. The CDR3 DNA is TGCGCCAGCAGCCAAGATAGGGCAGGGTATAATGAAAAACTGTTTTTT. This translates into CASSQDRAGYNEKLFF.

The rearrangement uses TRBV18 and TRBJ2-3; TRBD2 agrees at 11 bases. The J segment lost 1 base and the V segment lost 2 bases, leaving 2 bases of the junction unmatched. The CDR3 is made up of 16 amino acids. Germline CDR1 KGHSH, CDR2 LQKENI. CDR3 sequence reads: CASSPELAGGTDTQYF. The DNA for the CDR3 is TGTGCCAGCTCACCAGAACTAGCGGGGGGCACAGATACGCAGTATTTT.

This clonotype occurred a few times. This chain joins TRBV28 and TRBJ2-1; D is possibly TRBD1 or TRBD2 (6 bases each). The CDR3 is 13 residues long. V was shortened by 8 bases and J by 2 bases, with 10 bases between the two germline ends. Germline values: CDR1 MDHEN, CDR2 SYDVKM. CDR3 amino acids: CASGGRTYNEQFF. The CDR3 DNA follows: TGTGCCAGCGGGGGGCGGACCTACAATGAGCAGTTCTTC.

The CDR3 loop reads CASSAPLRVRRTDTQYF. Here the CDR3 DNA reads TGTGCCAGCAGTGCCCCCCTGAGAGTTAGACGCACAGATACGCAGTATTTT. V gene TRBV12-3 or TRBV12-4 combines with J gene TRBJ2-3; no definite D call. The CDR3 has 17 residues. V gave up 5 bases and J gave up 1 base, with 19 bases separating them.

This clonotype was detected many times. V and J are TRBV12-3 or TRBV12-4 and TRBJ1-1; D remains ambiguous. The CDR3 has 13 amino acids. V was trimmed by 5 bases and J by 5 bases, leaving 12 bases between them. In DNA, the CDR3 is TGTGCCAGCAGTCCCTTTCTAGGGACTGAAGCTTTCTTT. Residues: CASSPFLGTEAFF.

This clonotype has at least ten counts. This rearrangement joins TRBV7-6 to TRBJ2-3; the D is unclear. The CDR3 loop spans 15 amino acids. Germline CDR1 SGHVS, CDR2 FNYEAQ. Trimming took 2 bases from V and 2 from J, leaving 11 bases between them. The CDR3: CASSLPPRATDTQYF. CDR3 sequence (DNA): TGTGCCAGCAGCTTACCCCCAAGGGCCACAGATACGCAGTATTTT. Using reference TRBV7-6 and TRBJ2-3 for the parts outside the CDR3, the full variable domain is GAGVSQSPRYKVTKRGQDVALRCDPISGHVSLYWYRQALGQGPEFLTYFNYEAQQDKSGLPNDRFSAERPEGSISTLTIQRTEQRDSAMYRCASSLPPRATDTQYFGPGTRLTVL.

This clonotype appeared a few times. This chain joins TRBV7-2 and TRBJ2-2, with 11 bases identical to TRBD2. Looked up from germline, CDR1 is SGHTA and CDR2 is FQGNSA. Losses at the gene ends were 2 bases for V and 5 bases for J; bases not matched to a gene: 4. This CDR3 is 16 amino acids long. The CDR3 loop reads CASSLTSGSITGELFF. CDR3 DNA: TGTGCCAGCAGCTTAACTAGCGGGAGTATAACCGGGGAGCTGTTTTTT.

The chain recombines TRBV20-1 with TRBJ1-5; 7 nucleotides align to TRBD1. Germline CDR1 and CDR2: DFQATT and SNEGSKA (reference sequence). CDR3 size: 13 residues. Losses at the gene ends were 6 bases for V and 3 bases for J; bases not matched to a gene: 5. CDR3: CSAVQGVNQPQHF. The CDR3 nucleotides read TGCAGTGCCGTCCAGGGGGTCAATCAGCCCCAGCATTTT.

This clonotype appeared a few times. The chain uses TRBV5-1 and TRBJ2-7; 7 positions match TRBD2. V lost 0 bases to trimming and J lost 4 bases; unmatched junction nucleotides: 4. Per the germline V gene, CDR1 is SGHRS and CDR2 is YFSETQ. This CDR3 has 14 residues. The chain's CDR3 is CASSLEAGKYEQYF. Here the CDR3 DNA reads TGCGCCAGCAGCTTGGAAGCGGGAAAGTACGAGCAGTACTTC.

Many counts were recorded for this clonotype. V is TRBV4-3 and J is TRBJ2-2; D ambiguous. CDR3 length: 15 amino acids. The germline V gene encodes CDR1 LGHNA and CDR2 YSLEER. The V and J ends lost 3 bases and 1 base respectively, with 9 bases between them. The CDR3 protein is CASSQRRLNTGELFF. The CDR3 DNA is TGCGCCAGCAGCCAGCGGCGCCTGAACACCGGGGAGCTGTTTTTT.

V usage is TRBV18 and J usage is TRBJ1-1; perhaps TRBD1 as D (6 bases). Trimming removed 4 bases from V and 1 base from J, with 10 bases in between. The CDR3 runs 14 residues. The germline V gene has CDR1 KGHSH and CDR2 LQKENI. CDR3 sequence reads: CASSQQTGNTEAFF. CDR3 coding DNA: TGTGCCAGCTCACAACAGACAGGGAACACTGAAGCTTTCTTT. The full variable domain, in which reference TRBV18 and TRBJ1-1 provide the parts outside the CDR3, is NAGVMQNPRHLVRRRGQEARLRCSPMKGHSHVYWYRQLPEEGLKFMVYLQKENIIDESGMPKERFSAEFPKEGPSILRIQQVVRGDSAAYFCASSQQTGNTEAFFGQGTRLTVV.

This clonotype was observed a few times. The gene calls are TRBV7-2 and TRBJ2-2; D might be TRBD1 (6 bases). This CDR3 spans 15 amino acids. V was cut by 5 bases and J by 7 bases, with 17 bases left in between. Germline CDR1 SGHTA, CDR2 FQGNSA. The CDR3, as DNA: TGTGCCAGCAGCCCACAACAGGGTTTCGACGGGGAGCTGTTTTTT. Translating gives CASSPQQGFDGELFF. The full variable domain, in which reference TRBV7-2 and TRBJ2-2 provide the parts outside the CDR3, is GAGVSQSPSNKVTEKGKDVELRCDPISGHTALYWYRQSLGQGLEFLIYFQGNSAPDKSGLPSDRFSAERTGGSVSTLTIQRTQQEDSAVYLCASSPQQGFDGELFFGEGSRLTVL.

This clonotype was recorded a few times. The chain is built from TRBV19 and TRBJ2-3; D not resolved. Germline CDR1 LNHDA, CDR2 SQIVND (reference sequence). CDR3 length equals 15 residues. The V and J ends lost 3 bases and 2 bases respectively, with 12 bases between them. The CDR3 region is CASSIGQANTDTQYF. CDR3 DNA: TGTGCCAGTAGTATTGGTCAGGCGAACACAGATACGCAGTATTTT. Complete variable domain (other parts from reference TRBV19 and TRBJ2-3): DGGITQSPKYLFRKEGQNVTLSCEQNLNHDAMYWYRQDPGQGLRLIYYSQIVNDFQKGDIAEGYSVSREKKESFPLTVTSAQKNPTAFYLCASSIGQANTDTQYFGPGTRLTVL.

This clonotype was detected only a few times. The chain couples TRBV25-1 to TRBJ2-3, with 9 bases matching TRBD1. Germline CDR1 and CDR2: MGHDK and SYGVNS. The CDR3 loop spans 14 amino acids. The V gene end was trimmed by 3 bases and the J gene end by 6 bases; junction bases not matched to a gene: 4. The CDR3 sequence: CASSEGTGWDTQYF. CDR3 DNA sequence: TGTGCCAGCAGTGAGGGGACAGGGTGGGATACGCAGTATTTT.

The chain is built from TRBV28 and TRBJ2-5; D is unclear. Germline values: CDR1 MDHEN, CDR2 SYDVKM. This CDR3 spans 17 amino acids. V was pared by 3 bases and J by 4 bases, with 21 bases between. The CDR3 is CASSFLQTHSLGETQYF. CDR3 DNA: TGTGCCAGCAGTTTTCTCCAGACTCACTCGTTAGGAGAGACCCAGTACTTC. Full variable domain (outside the CDR3, taken from reference TRBV28 and TRBJ2-5): DVKVTQSSRYLVKRTGEKVFLECVQDMDHENMFWYRQDPGLGLRLIYFSYDVKMKEKGDIPEGYSVSREKKERFSLILESASTNQTSMYLCASSFLQTHSLGETQYFGPGTRLLVL.

This clonotype was detected ten times or more. The chain is built from TRBV18 and TRBJ1-1; tentatively, D is TRBD1 (6 bases). The CDR3 is made up of 13 amino acids. Germline CDR1 is KGHSH and CDR2 is LQKENI. Trimming shortened V by 8 bases and J by 1 base, and 11 bases separated the two germline ends. The CDR3 nucleotides are TGTGCCAGCAGCCCACAGGGGAACACTGAAGCTTTCTTT. Translated, it gives CASSPQGNTEAFF.

This clonotype has ten or more counts. The chain combines TRBV11-3 with TRBJ2-1; no definite D call. Germline values: CDR1 SGHNT, CDR2 YENEEA. The CDR3 sequence is 14 residues long. Trimming removed 5 bases from V and 6 bases from J, with 14 bases in between. CDR3 coding DNA: TGTGCCAGCAGCCCACCGGGCCAGCGCAATGAGCAGTTCTTC. Its protein product is CASSPPGQRNEQFF. Combining the CDR3 with reference TRBV11-3 and TRBJ2-1 gives the whole variable domain EAGVVQSPRYKIIEKKQPVAFWCNPISGHNTLYWYLQNLGQGPELLIRYENEEAVDDSQLPKDRFSAERLKGVDSTLKIQPAELGDSAVYLCASSPPGQRNEQFFGPGTRLTVL.

This clonotype has just a few counts. V gene TRBV12-3 or TRBV12-4 combines with J gene TRBJ2-3, with 11 bases aligning to TRBD1. Germline trimming cut 5 bases from V and 6 bases from J; bases unmatched to any gene: 4. This CDR3 contains 14 residues. Here the CDR3 reads CASSVGDRGDTQYF. DNA for the CDR3: TGTGCCAGCAGTGTAGGGGACAGGGGGGATACGCAGTATTTT.

This clonotype was found many times. The CDR3 sequence: CASSQTGARKETQYF. The CDR3 coding sequence is TGTGCCAGCAGCCAGACAGGGGCCAGAAAAGAGACCCAGTACTTC. The chain recombines TRBV3-1 with TRBJ2-5; 8 bases match TRBD1. The CDR3 spans 15 residues. Germline V lookup: CDR1 LGHDT, CDR2 YNNKEL (reference sequence). V was pared by 3 bases and J by 3 bases, with 6 bases of the junction left unmatched.

The chain recombines TRBV12-3 or TRBV12-4 with TRBJ2-1; D ambiguous. The CDR3 spans 13 residues. Deletions cut 0 bases from V and 8 bases from J, with 8 bases between. For the CDR3, the DNA is TGTGCCAGCAGTTTAGCAGGACGGGATGAGCAGTTCTTC. Protein product: CASSLAGRDEQFF.

The CDR3 DNA follows: TGTGCCAGCAGCTTAGTAGAGGGCTTTGGTGAAAAACTGTTTTTT. Its protein is CASSLVEGFGEKLFF. This chain uses TRBV7-9 with TRBJ1-4; no definite D call. The V end was cut by 1 base, the J end by 7 bases, with 13 bases between. Per germline, CDR1 SEHNR and CDR2 FQNEAQ (reference sequence). CDR3 length: 15 residues. The full variable domain, its missing parts supplied by reference TRBV7-9 and TRBJ1-4, is DTGVSQNPRHKITKRGQNVTFRCDPISEHNRLYWYRQTLGQGPEFLTYFQNEAQLEKSRLLSDRFSAERPKGSFSTLEIQRTEQGDSAMYLCASSLVEGFGEKLFFGSGTQLSVL.

The table lists this clonotype with a few counts. This chain connects TRBV9 to TRBJ1-2; D is uncertain. The CDR3 length is 14 residues. Germline V CDR1 and CDR2: SGDLS, YYNGEE. V lost 4 bases, J lost 0 bases, and 10 bases lay in between. The CDR3 here is CASSPVTANYGYTF. DNA for the CDR3: TGTGCCAGCAGCCCAGTTACAGCTAACTATGGCTACACCTTC.

This clonotype has more than one count but fewer than ten. The rearrangement links TRBV5-1 to TRBJ2-7, with TRBD1 matching over 9 bases. Germline V gene data show CDR1 as SGHRS and CDR2 as YFSETQ. Trimming cost V 3 bases and J 5 bases; bases outside gene matches: 6. The CDR3 sequence is 14 residues long. The CDR3 nucleotides are TGCGCCAGCAGCTCGAGGACAGGGGCGGACGAGCAGTACTTC. This encodes CASSSRTGADEQYF.

There are a few counts of this clonotype. V and J are TRBV9 and TRBJ2-3; perhaps TRBD2 as D (6 bases). Trimming removed 4 bases from V and 3 bases from J, with 21 bases in between. The CDR3 is made up of 17 amino acids. Germline V gives CDR1 SGDLS, CDR2 YYNGEE. The CDR3 DNA reads as TGTGCCAGCAGCCCCTCTCTTAGCGGAGCGTCTACAGATACGCAGTATTTT. Amino acids: CASSPSLSGASTDTQYF.

This clonotype has just a few counts. The chain employs TRBV20-1 and TRBJ1-1; D not resolved. The CDR3 runs 12 residues. Germline loops: CDR1 DFQATT, CDR2 SNEGSKA (reference sequence). Trimming removed 6 bases at V and 4 bases at J, with 12 bases between. The DNA of the CDR3 is TGCAGTGCGCCTTTCCCGGGCACTGAAGCTTTCTTT. Protein product: CSAPFPGTEAFF.

The V and J genes are TRBV5-1 and TRBJ2-4; maybe TRBD2 (5 bases). V dropped 0 bases and J dropped 0 bases, with 7 bases sitting between them. This CDR3 spans 15 amino acids. Germline CDR1 is SGHRS and CDR2 is YFSETQ. The CDR3 DNA reads as TGCGCCAGCAGCTTGGGGGCGGGAGCCAAAAACATTCAGTACTTC. Translated, it gives CASSLGAGAKNIQYF.